Shown below are 3 T cell receptor beta chains from a single sample sequenced in a study of T cell changes during pregnancy in multiple sclerosis. Produced via immunoSEQ multiplex PCR; TCRdb's table is partial and in-frame only. The data show more than 85,000 clones, around 95% seen once. The sample in question was peripheral blood, obtained in the third trimester of pregnancy. The receptors derive from a female donor in good health, enrolled as a control in a pregnancy study.

J is TRBJ2-3 and V is TRBV2; tentative D call: TRBD2 (6 bases). The CDR3 consists of 13 residues. The V and J ends lost 6 bases and 3 bases respectively, with 10 bases between them. The germline CDR1 and CDR2 sequences are SNHLY and FYNNEI. The CDR3 DNA sequence: TGTGCCAGCAGGGAGGAGGGAACAGATACGCAGTATTTT. Residues: CASREEGTDTQYF.

The table lists this clone with a count of one. The V gene is TRBV29-1, the J gene TRBJ2-3; D may be TRBD1 (5 bases). From germline, CDR1 is SQVTM and CDR2 ANQGSEA. V gave up 8 bases and J gave up 4 bases, with 19 bases separating them. This CDR3 has 14 residues. In DNA, the CDR3 is TGCAGCACAAGGAGTAGGGGATTCGCAGATACGCAGTATTTT. It encodes CSTRSRGFADTQYF.

The V call is TRBV11-2, the J call TRBJ2-7; TRBD2 might be the D (5 bases). V was cut by 4 bases and J by 1 base, with 11 bases left in between. CDR1 and CDR2 (germline): SGHAT, FQNNGV. This CDR3 comprises 14 residues. The DNA for the CDR3 is TGTGCCAGCAGCTACAGAGGCGGGTCCTACGAGCAGTACTTC. This translates into CASSYRGGSYEQYF.